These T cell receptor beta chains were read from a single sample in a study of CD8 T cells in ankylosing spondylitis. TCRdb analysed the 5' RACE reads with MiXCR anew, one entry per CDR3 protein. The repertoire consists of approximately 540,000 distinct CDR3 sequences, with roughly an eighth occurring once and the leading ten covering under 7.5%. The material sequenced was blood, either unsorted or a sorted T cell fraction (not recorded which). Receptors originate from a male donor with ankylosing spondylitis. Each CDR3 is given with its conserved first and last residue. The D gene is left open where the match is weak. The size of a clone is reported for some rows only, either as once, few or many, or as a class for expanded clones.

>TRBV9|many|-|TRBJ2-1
CASSVSGQGGNEQFF
TGTGCCAGCAGCGTAAGCGGCCAGGGGGGCAATGAGCAGTTCTTC
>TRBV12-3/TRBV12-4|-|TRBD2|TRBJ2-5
CASSFWTGGQGQETQYF
TGTGCCAGCAGTTTTTGGACGGGAGGGCAGGGGCAAGAGACCCAGTACTTC
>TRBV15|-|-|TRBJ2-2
CATSRGIFAGELFF
TGTGCCACCAGCAGGGGGATTTTTGCCGGGGAGCTGTTTTTT
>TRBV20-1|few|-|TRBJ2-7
CSAIYGSSSYEQYF
TGCAGTGCCATCTATGGATCGAGCTCCTACGAGCAGTACTTC
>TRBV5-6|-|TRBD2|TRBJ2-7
CASSLGLAGDVQYF
TGTGCCAGCAGCTTGGGACTAGCGGGAGACGTGCAGTACTTC
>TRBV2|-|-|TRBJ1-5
CASRAQSQPQHF
TGTGCCAGCAGAGCCCAATCCCAGCCCCAGCATTTT
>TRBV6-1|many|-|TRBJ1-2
CASSEFVGGRTNYGYTF
TGTGCCAGCAGTGAATTCGTCGGAGGACGGACTAACTATGGCTACACCTTC
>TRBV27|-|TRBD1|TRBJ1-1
CASSSQGALNTEAFF
TGTGCCAGCAGTTCACAGGGGGCATTGAACACTGAAGCTTTCTTT
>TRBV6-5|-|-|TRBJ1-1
CASSYSSRASNTEAFF
TGTGCCAGCAGTTACTCGAGTAGGGCCTCGAACACTGAAGCTTTCTTT
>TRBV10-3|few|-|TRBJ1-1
CAISESRDGTEAFF
TGTGCCATCAGTGAGTCAAGGGATGGAACTGAAGCTTTCTTT
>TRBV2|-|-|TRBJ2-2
CANRRTANTGELFF
TGTGCCAACCGTAGGACAGCGAACACCGGGGAGCTGTTTTTT
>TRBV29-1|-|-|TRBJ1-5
CSAVVDNYSNQPQHF
TGCAGCGCTGTAGTGGACAACTATAGCAATCAGCCCCAGCATTTT
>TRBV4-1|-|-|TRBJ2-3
CASSQDTQYF
TGCGCCAGCAGCCAAGATACGCAGTATTTT
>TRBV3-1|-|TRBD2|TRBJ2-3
CASSQRFLSGRTGSGTDTQYF
TGTGCCAGCAGCCAACGCTTCCTTAGCGGGAGAACGGGATCGGGCACAGATACGCAGTATTTT
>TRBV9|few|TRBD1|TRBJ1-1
CASSAGQGVTEAFF
TGTGCCAGCAGCGCGGGACAGGGCGTTACTGAAGCTTTCTTT
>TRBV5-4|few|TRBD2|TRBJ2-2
CASSFIAGENGELFF
TGTGCCAGCAGCTTTATAGCGGGAGAGAACGGGGAGCTGTTTTTT
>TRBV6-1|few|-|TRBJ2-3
CASSEELTWTQYF
TGTGCCAGCAGTGAAGAGCTGACGTGGACGCAGTATTTT
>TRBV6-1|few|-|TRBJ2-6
CASRWSFSGANVLTF
TGTGCCAGCAGGTGGAGTTTCTCTGGGGCCAACGTCCTGACTTTC
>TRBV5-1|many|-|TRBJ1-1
CASSVGPVMNTEAFF
TGCGCCAGCAGCGTTGGGCCCGTAATGAACACTGAAGCTTTCTTT
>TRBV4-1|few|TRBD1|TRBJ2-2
CASSQVPYGTVTGELFF
TGCGCCAGCAGCCAAGTTCCGTATGGGACAGTCACCGGGGAGCTGTTTTTT
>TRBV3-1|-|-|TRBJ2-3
CASSPKPYPWGTDTQYF
TGTGCCAGCAGCCCAAAGCCATACCCATGGGGCACAGATACGCAGTATTTT
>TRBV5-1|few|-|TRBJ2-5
CASSFSGSYETQYF
TGCGCCAGCAGCTTTTCCGGCTCGTACGAGACCCAGTACTTC
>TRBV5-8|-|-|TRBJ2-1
CASSSRSYASYNEQFF
TGTGCCAGCAGCTCTCGTTCGTACGCTAGTTACAATGAGCAGTTCTTC
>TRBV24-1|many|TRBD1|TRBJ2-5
CATSDPTGGEETQYF
TGTGCCACCAGTGACCCTACAGGGGGCGAAGAGACCCAGTACTTC
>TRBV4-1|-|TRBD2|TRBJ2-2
CASSPATGLAGNTEELFF
TGCGCCAGCAGCCCCGCCACGGGACTAGCGGGTAACACCGAGGAGCTGTTTTTT
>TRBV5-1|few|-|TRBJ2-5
CASSLGGAYETQYF
TGCGCCAGCAGTCTAGGGGGAGCTTATGAGACCCAGTACTTC
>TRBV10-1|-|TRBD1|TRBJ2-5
CASSKRTGGLQETQYF
TGCGCCAGCAGCAAGCGGACAGGGGGCCTCCAAGAGACCCAGTACTTC
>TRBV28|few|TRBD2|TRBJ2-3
CASSLEGGRDTQYF
TGTGCCAGCAGTTTAGAAGGCGGGAGGGATACGCAGTATTTT
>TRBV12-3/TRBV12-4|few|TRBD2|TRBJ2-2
CASSPTPGTSGRWSTGELFF
TGTGCCAGCAGTCCCACCCCTGGGACTAGCGGGAGATGGTCCACCGGGGAGCTGTTTTTT
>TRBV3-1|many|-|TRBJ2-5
CASSRGTEETQYF
TGTGCCAGCAGCCGCGGGACTGAAGAGACCCAGTACTTC
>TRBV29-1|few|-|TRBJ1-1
CSVGAGNTEAFF
TGCAGCGTCGGGGCCGGGAACACTGAAGCTTTCTTT
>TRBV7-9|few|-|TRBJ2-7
CASSTPDRQYEQYF
TGTGCCAGCAGTACTCCGGACAGACAATACGAGCAGTACTTC
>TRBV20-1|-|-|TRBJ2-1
CSARDAPATGEQFF
TGCAGTGCTAGAGACGCCCCGGCTACCGGTGAGCAGTTCTTC
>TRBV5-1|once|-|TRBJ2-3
CASLGAYTDTQYF
TGCGCCAGCCTTGGAGCCTACACAGATACGCAGTATTTT
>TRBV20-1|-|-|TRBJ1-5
CSASGTRGRHQPQHF
TGCAGTGCTAGTGGTACTCGGGGGAGGCATCAGCCCCAGCATTTT
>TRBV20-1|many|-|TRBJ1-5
CSIRTASNQPQHF
TGCAGCATACGGACAGCTAGCAATCAGCCCCAGCATTTT
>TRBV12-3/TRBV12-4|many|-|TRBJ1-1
CASTPGRVSTEAFF
TGTGCCAGCACTCCCGGGAGGGTGAGCACTGAAGCTTTCTTT
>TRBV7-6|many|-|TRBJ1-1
CASSRQPVGANTEAFF
TGTGCCAGCAGTCGACAGCCCGTTGGGGCGAACACTGAAGCTTTCTTT
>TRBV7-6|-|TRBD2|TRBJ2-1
CASSLADPGLAPYNEQFF
TGTGCCAGCAGCTTAGCAGATCCCGGACTAGCCCCCTACAATGAGCAGTTCTTC
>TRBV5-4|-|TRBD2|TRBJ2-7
CASQRWGGGSGHEQYF
TGTGCCAGTCAAAGGTGGGGCGGCGGGAGCGGACACGAGCAGTACTTC
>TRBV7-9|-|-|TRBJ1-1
CASSQGSREAFF
TGTGCCAGCAGCCAAGGGAGCCGTGAAGCTTTCTTT
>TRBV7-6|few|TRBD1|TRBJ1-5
CASSLDRGSAQPQHF
TGTGCCAGCAGCTTAGACAGGGGTTCAGCGCAGCCCCAGCATTTT
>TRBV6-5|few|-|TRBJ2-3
CASSYDLEADTQYF
TGTGCCAGCAGTTACGACTTGGAGGCAGATACGCAGTATTTT
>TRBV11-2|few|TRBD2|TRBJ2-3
CASPGLAVSTDTQYF
TGTGCCAGTCCGGGACTAGCGGTTAGCACAGATACGCAGTATTTT
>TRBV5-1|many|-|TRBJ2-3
CASSLISVPDTQYF
TGCGCCAGCAGCTTGATAAGCGTTCCAGATACGCAGTATTTT
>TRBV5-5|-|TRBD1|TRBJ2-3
CASTPGQGLNTQYF
TGTGCCAGCACGCCAGGACAGGGCTTGAATACGCAGTATTTT
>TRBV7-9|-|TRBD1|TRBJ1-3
CASRKQGAGNTIYF
TGTGCCAGCAGAAAACAGGGGGCTGGAAACACCATATATTTT
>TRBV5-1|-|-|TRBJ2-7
CASSLGPTVGGSYEQYF
TGCGCCAGCAGCTTGGGGCCCACAGTTGGGGGATCCTACGAGCAGTACTTC
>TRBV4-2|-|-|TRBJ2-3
CASSLGTRTYTQYF
TGTGCCAGCAGCCTAGGGACCCGCACATATACGCAGTATTTT
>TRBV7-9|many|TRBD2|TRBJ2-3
CASSPGLAGVTDTQYF
TGTGCCAGCAGCCCAGGACTAGCGGGAGTCACAGATACGCAGTATTTT
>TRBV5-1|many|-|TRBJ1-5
CASSLGADFSNQPQHF
TGCGCCAGCAGCTTGGGGGCGGACTTTAGCAATCAGCCCCAGCATTTT
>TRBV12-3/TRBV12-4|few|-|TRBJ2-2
CASSLRTLNGELFF
TGTGCCAGCAGTTTAAGGACGCTCAACGGGGAGCTGTTTTTT
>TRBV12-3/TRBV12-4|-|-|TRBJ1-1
CASRELRGPEAFF
TGTGCCAGCAGGGAACTGCGGGGCCCTGAAGCTTTCTTT
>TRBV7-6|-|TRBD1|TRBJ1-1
CASSRDRTVTEAFF
TGTGCCAGCAGTCGGGACAGAACCGTGACTGAAGCTTTCTTT
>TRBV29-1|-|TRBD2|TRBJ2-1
CSAEGTAGVGNEQFF
TGCAGCGCCGAGGGAACGGCGGGAGTGGGTAATGAGCAGTTCTTC
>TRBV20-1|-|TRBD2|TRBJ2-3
CSAWGGTDTQYF
TGCAGTGCTTGGGGGGGGACAGATACGCAGTATTTT
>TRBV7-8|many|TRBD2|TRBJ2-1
CASSSPTSGYNEQFF
TGTGCCAGCAGCTCCCCGACTAGCGGTTACAATGAGCAGTTCTTC